This is a list of T cell receptor beta chains from one sample in a study of T cells in Graves' hyperthyroidism and ophthalmopathy. TCRdb reanalysed the multiplex PCR reads using MiXCR and keeps one entry per CDR3 protein. The data hold around 300,000 distinct CDR3 sequences, with roughly 22% observed a single time. Sequenced sample: blood. The receptors derive from a man aged 25 to 45 with Graves' ophthalmopathy. The CDR3 runs from the conserved cysteine through the conserved F or W. The D gene is left open where the match is weak. The size entry is marked missing in some rows and otherwise reads once, few, many or a size class.

j_call: TRBJ1-4
d_call: TRBD1
clone_size: -
v_call: TRBV5-1
cdr3_aa: CASSLGKQGYGIPNEKLFF
cdr3_nt: TGCGCCAGCAGCTTGGGAAAACAGGGGTACGGGATCCCTAATGAAAAACTGTTTTTT

j_call: TRBJ2-7
d_call: -
clone_size: -
v_call: TRBV7-6
cdr3_aa: CASSLGGGALEYF
cdr3_nt: TGTGCCAGCAGCTTAGGGGGGGGGGCACTTGAGTACTTC

j_call: TRBJ2-3
d_call: TRBD2
clone_size: -
v_call: TRBV20-1
cdr3_aa: CSARVSGGDTQYF
cdr3_nt: TGCAGTGCTAGAGTCTCGGGGGGGGATACGCAGTATTTT

j_call: TRBJ2-1
d_call: -
clone_size: -
v_call: TRBV3-1
cdr3_aa: CASSQDLGNEQFF
cdr3_nt: TGTGCCAGCAGCCAAGATTTGGGCAATGAGCAGTTCTTC

j_call: TRBJ2-3
d_call: -
clone_size: many
v_call: TRBV10-2
cdr3_aa: CARTDHTDTQYF
cdr3_nt: TGCGCCAGGACCGACCATACAGATACGCAGTATTTT

j_call: TRBJ2-2
d_call: -
clone_size: -
v_call: TRBV4-2
cdr3_aa: CASSQDPPSVVTGELFF
cdr3_nt: TGTGCCAGCAGCCAAGACCCCCCTAGCGTGGTCACCGGGGAGCTGTTTTTT

j_call: TRBJ1-1
d_call: -
clone_size: many
v_call: TRBV18
cdr3_aa: CASSPVGGNTEAFF
cdr3_nt: TGTGCCAGCTCACCAGTGGGTGGCAACACTGAAGCTTTCTTT

j_call: TRBJ2-3
d_call: -
clone_size: few
v_call: TRBV12-3/TRBV12-4
cdr3_aa: CASSIKNQGYKDTQYF
cdr3_nt: TGTGCCAGCAGCATTAAAAACCAGGGCTACAAAGATACGCAGTATTTT

j_call: TRBJ1-2
d_call: -
clone_size: many
v_call: TRBV30
cdr3_aa: CAWSMTGTSGWNGYTF
cdr3_nt: TGTGCCTGGAGTATGACCGGGACATCTGGGTGGAATGGCTACACCTTC

j_call: TRBJ2-7
d_call: -
clone_size: few
v_call: TRBV10-2
cdr3_aa: CASSEGHEQYF
cdr3_nt: TGCGCCAGCAGTGAAGGCCACGAGCAGTACTTC

j_call: TRBJ1-5
d_call: -
clone_size: -
v_call: TRBV12-3/TRBV12-4
cdr3_aa: CASSPKNNQPQHF
cdr3_nt: TGTGCCAGCAGTCCCAAGAACAATCAGCCCCAGCATTTT

j_call: TRBJ2-7
d_call: -
clone_size: few
v_call: TRBV28
cdr3_aa: CASNRVGSSYEQYF
cdr3_nt: TGTGCCAGCAATCGAGTTGGGAGCTCCTACGAGCAGTACTTC

j_call: TRBJ2-7
d_call: -
clone_size: few
v_call: TRBV20-1
cdr3_aa: CSASTTYEQYF
cdr3_nt: TGCAGTGCTAGTACTACCTACGAGCAGTACTTC

j_call: TRBJ2-7
d_call: -
clone_size: -
v_call: TRBV7-2
cdr3_aa: CASSLGEGPYEQYF
cdr3_nt: TGTGCCAGCAGCTTAGGTGAGGGTCCCTACGAGCAGTACTTC

j_call: TRBJ2-1
d_call: -
clone_size: few
v_call: TRBV27
cdr3_aa: CASSLFVPTGRGVYNEQFF
cdr3_nt: TGTGCCAGCAGTTTATTCGTCCCGACAGGCCGCGGCGTCTACAATGAGCAGTTCTTC

j_call: TRBJ2-7
d_call: TRBD2
clone_size: many
v_call: TRBV6-1
cdr3_aa: CASSLKTTWYSGSEGYEQYF
cdr3_nt: TGTGCCAGCAGTCTAAAAACGACCTGGTATAGCGGGAGTGAGGGGTACGAGCAGTACTTC

j_call: TRBJ2-1
d_call: -
clone_size: many
v_call: TRBV7-9
cdr3_aa: CASSPGQFPREQFF
cdr3_nt: TGTGCCAGCAGCCCCGGACAGTTCCCCAGGGAGCAGTTCTTC

j_call: TRBJ2-1
d_call: TRBD2
clone_size: -
v_call: TRBV18
cdr3_aa: CASSPQREPNEQFF
cdr3_nt: TGTGCCAGCTCACCCCAGCGGGAACCTAATGAGCAGTTCTTC

j_call: TRBJ1-2
d_call: TRBD1
clone_size: -
v_call: TRBV6-1
cdr3_aa: CASRQNRGQNYGYTF
cdr3_nt: TGTGCCAGCAGACAAAATCGGGGACAGAACTATGGCTACACCTTC

j_call: TRBJ1-1
d_call: -
clone_size: few
v_call: TRBV5-1
cdr3_aa: CASSSGTVGNTEAFF
cdr3_nt: TGCGCCAGCAGCTCGGGAACCGTGGGGAACACTGAAGCTTTCTTT

j_call: TRBJ2-1
d_call: TRBD1
clone_size: -
v_call: TRBV19
cdr3_aa: CASSIAGTGSGKRQFF
cdr3_nt: TGTGCCAGTAGTATAGCCGGGACAGGGAGTGGTAAACGGCAGTTCTTC

j_call: TRBJ2-5
d_call: -
clone_size: many
v_call: TRBV7-9
cdr3_aa: CASSAGRDFGIKETQYF
cdr3_nt: TGTGCCAGCAGCGCTGGCCGGGACTTTGGGATTAAAGAGACCCAGTACTTC

j_call: TRBJ2-3
d_call: -
clone_size: -
v_call: TRBV19
cdr3_aa: CASSIVRTSTDTQYF
cdr3_nt: TGTGCCAGTAGTATAGTACGCACTAGCACAGATACGCAGTATTTT

j_call: TRBJ2-3
d_call: -
clone_size: few
v_call: TRBV28
cdr3_aa: CASSLGGAGHTDTQYF
cdr3_nt: TGTGCCAGCAGTTTGGGAGGGGCGGGACACACAGATACGCAGTATTTT

j_call: TRBJ2-3
d_call: -
clone_size: many
v_call: TRBV2
cdr3_aa: CASSEAGAHHTQYF
cdr3_nt: TGTGCCAGCAGTGAAGCGGGGGCGCACCATACGCAGTATTTT

j_call: TRBJ1-5
d_call: TRBD1
clone_size: few
v_call: TRBV6-2/TRBV6-3
cdr3_aa: CASSYLDRGNQPQHF
cdr3_nt: TGTGCCAGCAGTTATCTGGACAGGGGCAATCAGCCCCAGCATTTT

j_call: TRBJ1-5
d_call: -
clone_size: few
v_call: TRBV29-1
cdr3_aa: CSPYPAIYSNQPQHF
cdr3_nt: TGCAGCCCCTACCCAGCAATTTATAGCAATCAGCCCCAGCATTTT

j_call: TRBJ2-7
d_call: TRBD2
clone_size: few
v_call: TRBV20-1
cdr3_aa: CSARSSTSFYEQYF
cdr3_nt: TGCAGTGCTCGGTCTTCGACTAGCTTCTACGAGCAGTACTTC

j_call: TRBJ2-7
d_call: TRBD2
clone_size: -
v_call: TRBV13
cdr3_aa: CASSAGLATYEQYF
cdr3_nt: TGTGCCAGCAGCGCGGGACTAGCGACCTACGAGCAGTACTTC

j_call: TRBJ1-3
d_call: -
clone_size: few
v_call: TRBV12-3/TRBV12-4
cdr3_aa: CASSLSSLMVGPQTQSSGNTIYF
cdr3_nt: TGTGCCAGCAGTTTAAGTTCCCTAATGGTGGGCCCTCAGACCCAGAGCTCTGGAAACACCATATATTTT

j_call: TRBJ2-1
d_call: TRBD2
clone_size: many
v_call: TRBV20-1
cdr3_aa: CSVLVAGVQQFF
cdr3_nt: TGCAGTGTTTTAGTCGCGGGAGTACAGCAGTTCTTC

j_call: TRBJ2-5
d_call: -
clone_size: -
v_call: TRBV16
cdr3_aa: CASSRIAKGTNQETQYF
cdr3_nt: TGTGCCAGCAGCCGAATCGCGAAGGGCACCAACCAAGAGACCCAGTACTTC

j_call: TRBJ2-7
d_call: TRBD1
clone_size: many
v_call: TRBV28
cdr3_aa: CAAGAGTGTYEQYF
cdr3_nt: TGTGCCGCAGGGGCCGGGACAGGGACCTACGAGCAGTACTTC

j_call: TRBJ1-2
d_call: -
clone_size: -
v_call: TRBV4-2
cdr3_aa: CASSQVKGRKEGVHYGYTF
cdr3_nt: TGTGCCAGCAGCCAAGTCAAGGGACGTAAAGAGGGGGTTCACTATGGCTACACCTTC

j_call: TRBJ1-2
d_call: -
clone_size: -
v_call: TRBV10-3
cdr3_aa: CAISEPGGADYGYTF
cdr3_nt: TGTGCCATCAGTGAACCTGGGGGCGCCGACTATGGCTACACCTTC

j_call: TRBJ1-5
d_call: -
clone_size: -
v_call: TRBV28
cdr3_aa: CASRIGGRLGQPQHF
cdr3_nt: TGTGCCAGCAGGATAGGGGGGAGATTGGGTCAGCCCCAGCATTTT

j_call: TRBJ2-1
d_call: -
clone_size: many
v_call: TRBV20-1
cdr3_aa: CSAQSRVLNEQFF
cdr3_nt: TGCAGTGCTCAGTCTAGGGTACTCAATGAGCAGTTCTTC

j_call: TRBJ1-5
d_call: -
clone_size: many
v_call: TRBV28
cdr3_aa: CASSATGFGQPQHF
cdr3_nt: TGTGCCAGCAGTGCCACAGGGTTCGGACAGCCCCAGCATTTT

j_call: TRBJ1-5
d_call: -
clone_size: few
v_call: TRBV2
cdr3_aa: CASSGTEQGPQHF
cdr3_nt: TGTGCCAGCAGTGGGACGGAGCAGGGGCCCCAGCATTTT

j_call: TRBJ1-6
d_call: TRBD1
clone_size: few
v_call: TRBV11-2
cdr3_aa: CASSFFSGTGGSPLHF
cdr3_nt: TGTGCCAGCAGCTTCTTTTCCGGGACAGGGGGCTCACCCCTCCACTTT

j_call: TRBJ2-7
d_call: -
clone_size: few
v_call: TRBV15
cdr3_aa: CATSRVTEPYEQYF
cdr3_nt: TGTGCCACCAGCAGAGTGACAGAGCCCTACGAGCAGTACTTC